This T cell receptor (beta chain) came from a study of Ad26.COV2.S vaccination and SARS-CoV-2 variants. Study-level background: In the COV1001 trial, the donor was in the Ad26.COV2.S arm. Study outcomes and limitations: Recipients given vaccine exceeded placebo recipients in spike-specific TCR breadth.

To note about this clone: Antigen: not known.

The CDR3 extends over 15 amino acids. Trimming took 2 bases from V and 7 from J, leaving 12 bases between them. Germline-derived CDR1 and CDR2 are MGHDK and SYGVNS. The table came from immunoSEQ multiplex PCR; TCRdb's copy has only in-frame clones and leaves some out. This sample has about 400,000 clones, with over 75% found just once. This sample's treatment: 15 to 20 received Ad26.COV2.S at low or high dose, single or two shots; about 5 received placebo; per-sample allocation not given. Material that was analyzed had been drawn on day 63 after the first vaccine or placebo injection. This clonotype originated in a person between 18 and 60 years old who received the Ad26.COV2.S COVID-19 vaccine or a placebo. This specimen consisted of peripheral blood, obtained in a trial of Ad26.COV2.S vaccine versus placebo. The rearrangement uses TRBV25-1 and TRBJ1-6; D may be TRBD1 (5 bases). CDR3 loop: CASSEGGGVNSPLHF. CDR3 sequence (DNA): TGTGCCAGCAGTGAAGGGGGAGGGGTGAATTCACCCCTCCACTTT.